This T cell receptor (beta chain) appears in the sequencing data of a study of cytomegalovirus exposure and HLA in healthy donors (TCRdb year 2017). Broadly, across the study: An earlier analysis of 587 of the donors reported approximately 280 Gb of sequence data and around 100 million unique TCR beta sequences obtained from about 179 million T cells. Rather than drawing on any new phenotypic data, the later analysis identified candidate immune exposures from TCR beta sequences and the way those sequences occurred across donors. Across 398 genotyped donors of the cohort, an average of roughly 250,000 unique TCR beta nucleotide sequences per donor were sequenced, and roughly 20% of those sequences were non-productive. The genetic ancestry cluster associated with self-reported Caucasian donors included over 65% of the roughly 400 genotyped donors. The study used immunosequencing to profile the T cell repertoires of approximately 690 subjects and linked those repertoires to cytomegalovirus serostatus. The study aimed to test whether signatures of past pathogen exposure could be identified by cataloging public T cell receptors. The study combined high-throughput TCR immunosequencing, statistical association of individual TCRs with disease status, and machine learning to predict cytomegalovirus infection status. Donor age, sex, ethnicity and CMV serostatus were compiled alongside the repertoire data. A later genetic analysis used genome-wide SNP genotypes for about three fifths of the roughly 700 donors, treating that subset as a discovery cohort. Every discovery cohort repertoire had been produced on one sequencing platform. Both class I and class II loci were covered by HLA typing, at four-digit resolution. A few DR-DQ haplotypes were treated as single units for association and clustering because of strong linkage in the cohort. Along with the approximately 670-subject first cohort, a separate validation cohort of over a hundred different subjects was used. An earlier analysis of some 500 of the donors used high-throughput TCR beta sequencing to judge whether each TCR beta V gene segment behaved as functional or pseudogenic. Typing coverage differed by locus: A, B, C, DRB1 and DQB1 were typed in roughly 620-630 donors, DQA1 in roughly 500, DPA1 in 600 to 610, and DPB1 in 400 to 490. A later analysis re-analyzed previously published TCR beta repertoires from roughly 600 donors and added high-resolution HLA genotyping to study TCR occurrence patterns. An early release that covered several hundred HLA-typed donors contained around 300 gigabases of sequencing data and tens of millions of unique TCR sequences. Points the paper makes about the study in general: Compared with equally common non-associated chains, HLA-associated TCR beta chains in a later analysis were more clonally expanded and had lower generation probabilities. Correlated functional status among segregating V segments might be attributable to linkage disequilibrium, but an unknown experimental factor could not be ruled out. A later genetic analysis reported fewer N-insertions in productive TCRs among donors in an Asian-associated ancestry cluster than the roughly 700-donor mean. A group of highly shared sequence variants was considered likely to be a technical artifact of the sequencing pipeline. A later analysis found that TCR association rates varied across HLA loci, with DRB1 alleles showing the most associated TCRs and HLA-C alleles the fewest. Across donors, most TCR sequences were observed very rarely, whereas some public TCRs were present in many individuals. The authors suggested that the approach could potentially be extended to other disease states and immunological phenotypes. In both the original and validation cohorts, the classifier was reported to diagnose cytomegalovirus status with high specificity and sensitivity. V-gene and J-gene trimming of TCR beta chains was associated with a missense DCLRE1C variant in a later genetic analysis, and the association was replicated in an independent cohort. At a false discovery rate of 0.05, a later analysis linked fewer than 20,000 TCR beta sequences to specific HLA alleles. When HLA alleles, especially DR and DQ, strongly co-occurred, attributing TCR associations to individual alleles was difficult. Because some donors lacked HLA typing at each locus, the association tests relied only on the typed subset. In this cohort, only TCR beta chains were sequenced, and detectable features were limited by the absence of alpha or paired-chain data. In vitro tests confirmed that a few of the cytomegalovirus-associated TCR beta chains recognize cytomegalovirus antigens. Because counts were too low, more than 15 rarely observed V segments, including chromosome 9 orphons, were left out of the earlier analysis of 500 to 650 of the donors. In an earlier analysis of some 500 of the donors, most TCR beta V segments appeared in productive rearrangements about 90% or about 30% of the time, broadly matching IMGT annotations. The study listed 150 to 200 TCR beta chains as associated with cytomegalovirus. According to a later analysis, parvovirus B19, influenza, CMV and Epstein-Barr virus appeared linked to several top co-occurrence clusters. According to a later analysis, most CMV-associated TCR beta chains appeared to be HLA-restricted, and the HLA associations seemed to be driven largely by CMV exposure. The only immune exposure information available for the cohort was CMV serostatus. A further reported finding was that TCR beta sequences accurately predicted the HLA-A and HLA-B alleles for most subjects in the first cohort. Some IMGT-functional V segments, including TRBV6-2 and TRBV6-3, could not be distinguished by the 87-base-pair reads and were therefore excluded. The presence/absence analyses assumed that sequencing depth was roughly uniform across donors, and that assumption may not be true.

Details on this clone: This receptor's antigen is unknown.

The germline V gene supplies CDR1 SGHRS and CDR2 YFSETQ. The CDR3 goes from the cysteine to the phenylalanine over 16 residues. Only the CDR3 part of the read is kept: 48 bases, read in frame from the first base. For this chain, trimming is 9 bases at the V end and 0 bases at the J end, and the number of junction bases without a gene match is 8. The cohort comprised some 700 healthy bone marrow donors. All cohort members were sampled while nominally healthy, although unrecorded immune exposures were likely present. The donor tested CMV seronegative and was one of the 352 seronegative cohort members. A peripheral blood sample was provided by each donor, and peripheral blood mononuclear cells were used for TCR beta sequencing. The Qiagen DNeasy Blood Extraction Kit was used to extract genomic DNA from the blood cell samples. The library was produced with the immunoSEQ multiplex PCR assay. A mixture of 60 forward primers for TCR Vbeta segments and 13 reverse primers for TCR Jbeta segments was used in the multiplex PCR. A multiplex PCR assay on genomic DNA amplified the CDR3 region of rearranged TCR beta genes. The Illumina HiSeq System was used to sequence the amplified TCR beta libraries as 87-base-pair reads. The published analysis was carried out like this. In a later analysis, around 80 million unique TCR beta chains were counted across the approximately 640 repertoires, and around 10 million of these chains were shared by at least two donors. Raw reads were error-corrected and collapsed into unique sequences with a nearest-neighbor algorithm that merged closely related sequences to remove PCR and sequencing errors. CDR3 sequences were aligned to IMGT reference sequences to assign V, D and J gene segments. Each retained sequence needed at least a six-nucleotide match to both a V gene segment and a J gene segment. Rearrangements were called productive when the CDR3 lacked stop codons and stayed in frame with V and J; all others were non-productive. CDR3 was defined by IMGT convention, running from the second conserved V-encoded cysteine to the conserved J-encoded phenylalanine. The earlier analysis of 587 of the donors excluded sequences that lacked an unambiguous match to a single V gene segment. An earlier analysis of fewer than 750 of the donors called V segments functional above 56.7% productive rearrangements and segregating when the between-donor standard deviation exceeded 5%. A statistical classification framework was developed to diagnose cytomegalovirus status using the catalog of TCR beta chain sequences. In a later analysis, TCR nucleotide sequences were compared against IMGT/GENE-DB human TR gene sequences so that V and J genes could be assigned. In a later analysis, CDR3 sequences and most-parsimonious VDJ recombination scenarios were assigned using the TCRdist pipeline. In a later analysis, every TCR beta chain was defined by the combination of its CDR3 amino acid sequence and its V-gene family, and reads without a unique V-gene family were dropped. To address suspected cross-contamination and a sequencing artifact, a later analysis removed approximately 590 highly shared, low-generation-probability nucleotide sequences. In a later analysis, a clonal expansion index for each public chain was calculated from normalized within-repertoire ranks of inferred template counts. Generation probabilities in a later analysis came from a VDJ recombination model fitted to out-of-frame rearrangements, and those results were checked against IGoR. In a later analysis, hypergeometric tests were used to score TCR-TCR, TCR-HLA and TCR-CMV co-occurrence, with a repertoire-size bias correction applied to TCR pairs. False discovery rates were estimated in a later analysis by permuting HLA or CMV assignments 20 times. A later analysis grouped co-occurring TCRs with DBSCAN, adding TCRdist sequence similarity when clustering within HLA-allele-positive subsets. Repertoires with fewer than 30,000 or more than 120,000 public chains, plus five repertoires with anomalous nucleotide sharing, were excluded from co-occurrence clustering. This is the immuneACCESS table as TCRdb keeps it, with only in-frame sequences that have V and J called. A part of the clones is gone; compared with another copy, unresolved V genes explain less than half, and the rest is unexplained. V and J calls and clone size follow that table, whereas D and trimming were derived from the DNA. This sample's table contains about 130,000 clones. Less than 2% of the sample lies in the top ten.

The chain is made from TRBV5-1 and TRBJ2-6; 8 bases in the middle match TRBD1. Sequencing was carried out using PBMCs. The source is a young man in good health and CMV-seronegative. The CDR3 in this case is CATVDRGRSGANVLTF. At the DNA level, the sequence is TGCGCCACCGTAGACAGGGGCCGCTCTGGGGCCAACGTCCTGACTTTC.